The rows below give T cell receptor beta chains drawn from one sample of a study of blood T cells in healthy people across ages. TCRdb independently ran MiXCR on the 5' RACE reads; one entry per CDR3 protein. The data contain around 800,000 distinct CDR3 sequences, roughly 26% of them singletons. The same data also went into a second study, on T cells of mothers and their children.

Source material: blood. All receptors derive from a boy aged 5-17 years in good health. CDR3s include the opening cysteine and the closing phenylalanine or tryptophan. A D gene is named only where the DNA matches it firmly. Size tells how often a clone was seen (once, few, many) or the class of an expanded clone, and some rows leave it out.

clone_size	j_call	d_call	v_call	cdr3_aa	cdr3_nt
few	TRBJ1-4	.	TRBV15	CATSRVYSDEKLFF	TGTGCCACCAGCAGAGTTTATTCTGATGAAAAACTGTTTTTT
few	TRBJ1-2	TRBD1	TRBV28	CASSPAGTGAWYGYTF	TGTGCCAGCAGTCCGGCCGGGACAGGGGCTTGGTATGGCTACACCTTC
.	TRBJ1-1	.	TRBV7-6	CASSFGGPGTEAFF	TGTGCCAGCAGCTTTGGGGGGCCGGGGACTGAAGCTTTCTTT
few	TRBJ2-1	.	TRBV27	CASRGDANEQFF	TGTGCCAGCAGAGGGGACGCCAATGAGCAGTTCTTC
.	TRBJ2-5	TRBD1	TRBV18	CASSQDRVKFF	TGTGCCAGCTCTCAGGACAGGGTCAAGTTCTTC
.	TRBJ2-3	TRBD1	TRBV29-1	CSVQQGSKDTQYF	TGCAGCGTGCAACAGGGGAGCAAAGATACGCAGTATTTT
.	TRBJ2-1	TRBD1	TRBV2	CASTPVGGRQQFF	TGTGCCAGCACCCCAGTAGGGGGCAGGCAGCAGTTCTTC
.	TRBJ2-5	.	TRBV6-5	CASIRAAGVRETQYF	TGTGCCAGCATCCGGGCGGCCGGAGTCAGGGAGACCCAGTACTTC
.	TRBJ2-3	TRBD2	TRBV7-2	CASSLSRGGTDTQYF	TGTGCCAGCAGCTTATCGCGGGGGGGCACAGATACGCAGTATTTT
.	TRBJ2-3	TRBD2	TRBV12-3/TRBV12-4	CASSTLAGATHTQYF	TGTGCCAGCAGCACTCTAGCGGGAGCTACACATACGCAGTATTTT
few	TRBJ2-4	TRBD2	TRBV4-1	CASSPDVSGGASLQYF	TGCGCCAGCAGCCCCGATGTTAGCGGGGGCGCGTCTCTTCAGTACTTC
.	TRBJ2-6	.	TRBV6-1	CASSDGLSGANVLTF	TGTGCCAGCAGTGATGGGCTCTCTGGGGCCAACGTCCTGACTTTC
.	TRBJ2-3	.	TRBV11-2	CASSFLLLAPGVDTQYF	TGTGCCAGCAGCTTTCTCCTCCTAGCGCCCGGGGTCGATACGCAGTATTTT
.	TRBJ2-7	.	TRBV21-1	CASSMEGTSGDYEQYF	TGTGCCAGCAGCATGGAGGGGACTAGCGGGGATTACGAGCAGTACTTC
.	TRBJ2-4	.	TRBV15	CATSVGGPDNIQHF	TGTGCCACCAGCGTGGGGGGGCCGGATAACATTCAGCACTTC
.	TRBJ2-5	TRBD2	TRBV27	CASSFERGGVQETQYF	TGTGCCAGCAGTTTCGAGCGGGGGGGCGTACAAGAGACCCAGTACTTC
.	TRBJ2-3	TRBD2	TRBV28	CASRHQWGLAGTTDTQYF	TGTGCCAGCAGGCACCAGTGGGGACTAGCGGGGACGACAGATACGCAGTATTTT
few	TRBJ2-7	.	TRBV7-2	CASSIRDVGTYEQYF	TGTGCCAGCAGCATCCGGGACGTAGGGACCTACGAGCAGTACTTC
many	TRBJ2-5	TRBD2	TRBV5-1	CASSFGAGAQETQYF	TGCGCCAGCAGCTTTGGAGCGGGGGCCCAAGAGACCCAGTACTTC
.	TRBJ2-1	TRBD1	TRBV6-5	CASSRSDRANEQFF	TGTGCCAGCAGTCGCTCGGACAGGGCCAATGAGCAGTTCTTC
few	TRBJ2-5	.	TRBV4-2	CASSQDITEETQYF	TGTGCCAGCAGCCAAGATATAACGGAAGAGACCCAGTACTTC
.	TRBJ2-1	TRBD1	TRBV28	CASSLTGNAEDQQFF	TGTGCCAGCAGCTTGACAGGGAATGCGGAGGATCAGCAGTTCTTC
.	TRBJ2-1	.	TRBV5-1	CASSLGDGGYNEQFF	TGCGCCAGCAGCTTGGGGGACGGAGGTTACAATGAGCAGTTCTTC
few	TRBJ1-3	.	TRBV2	CASSLQSYPGNTIYF	TGTGCCAGCAGTCTTCAGAGCTATCCTGGAAACACCATATATTTT
.	TRBJ1-1	TRBD1	TRBV5-1	CASSYRGPWPNTEAFF	TGCGCCAGCAGCTACAGGGGACCCTGGCCAAACACTGAAGCTTTCTTT
many	TRBJ1-2	TRBD1	TRBV3-1	CASSPGQAYGYTF	TGTGCCAGCAGCCCTGGACAGGCCTATGGCTACACCTTC
.	TRBJ2-5	.	TRBV7-2	CASSSIQETQYF	TGTGCCAGCAGCTCGATACAAGAGACCCAGTACTTC
few	TRBJ1-4	.	TRBV6-1	CASSEMRYEKLFF	TGTGCCAGCAGTGAAATGCGGTATGAAAAACTGTTTTTT
few	TRBJ1-4	.	TRBV27	CASRPDRLNEKLFF	TGTGCCAGCAGACCGGACAGACTTAATGAAAAACTGTTTTTT
.	TRBJ2-2	.	TRBV5-1	CASSLAGARTGELFF	TGCGCCAGCAGCTTGGCGGGGGCCCGAACCGGGGAGCTGTTTTTT
.	TRBJ2-2	.	TRBV4-1	CASSQVHGELVF	TGCGCCAGCAGCCAAGTTCACGGGGAGCTGGTTTTT
few	TRBJ2-2	.	TRBV5-1	CASSLTSAGVIGELFF	TGCGCCAGCAGCTTGACGTCGGCAGGGGTCATCGGGGAGCTGTTTTTT
.	TRBJ2-1	.	TRBV11-2	CASSKDLPYNEQFF	TGTGCCAGCAGCAAAGACCTACCCTACAATGAGCAGTTCTTC
.	TRBJ2-5	.	TRBV5-6	CASSRDDQETQYF	TGTGCTAGCTCCCGGGACGACCAAGAGACCCAGTACTTC
few	TRBJ2-1	.	TRBV2	CASSEATGGNEQFF	TGTGCCAGCAGTGAGGCCACAGGAGGCAATGAGCAGTTCTTC
.	TRBJ2-5	TRBD2	TRBV7-2	CASSTVAGLGQETQYF	TGTGCCAGCAGCACAGTAGCGGGGCTAGGACAAGAGACCCAGTACTTC
.	TRBJ2-7	TRBD2	TRBV29-1	CSVGTSGSYEQYF	TGCAGCGTAGGGACTAGCGGTTCCTACGAGCAGTACTTC
.	TRBJ2-7	TRBD1	TRBV5-1	CASSFSLGTGDGEQYF	TGCGCCAGCAGCTTTTCCCTTGGGACAGGGGACGGCGAGCAGTACTTC
.	TRBJ2-2	.	TRBV6-5	CASSPQGRGSGELFF	TGTGCCAGCAGTCCCCAAGGGAGGGGGTCCGGGGAGCTGTTTTTT
.	TRBJ1-4	TRBD1	TRBV28	CASSPYGQGTTNEKLFF	TGTGCCAGCAGCCCATATGGACAGGGAACAACTAATGAAAAACTGTTTTTT
.	TRBJ1-3	.	TRBV29-1	CSVGSRVGNTIYF	TGCAGCGTTGGTTCGAGGGTTGGAAACACCATATATTTT
.	TRBJ1-5	.	TRBV6-6	CASSLTRYSNQPQHF	TGTGCCAGCAGCCTGACCCGATATAGCAATCAGCCCCAGCATTTT
few	TRBJ2-2	.	TRBV20-1	CSASGTGTGELFF	TGCAGTGCGTCCGGGACCGGCACCGGGGAGCTGTTTTTT
.	TRBJ2-5	TRBD2	TRBV5-1	CASSLNVAGEETQYF	TGCGCCAGCAGCTTGAATGTGGCGGGGGAAGAGACCCAGTACTTC
few	TRBJ2-5	.	TRBV2	CASTTTRRETQYF	TGTGCCAGCACCACGACGCGGCGAGAGACCCAGTACTTC
.	TRBJ2-1	.	TRBV7-3	CASSFSANEQFF	TGTGCCAGCAGCTTCTCCGCCAATGAGCAGTTCTTC
.	TRBJ2-6	.	TRBV29-1	CSVEQGTSGANVLTF	TGCAGCGTTGAACAAGGGACCTCTGGGGCCAACGTCCTGACTTTC
.	TRBJ1-5	TRBD1	TRBV20-1	CSATTGPGQPQHF	TGCAGTGCTACGACAGGGCCGGGACAGCCCCAGCATTTT
.	TRBJ1-4	.	TRBV29-1	CSVARGTTNEKLFF	TGCAGCGTTGCAAGGGGAACAACTAATGAAAAACTGTTTTTT
.	TRBJ2-1	.	TRBV9	CASSVAGQVGGEQFF	TGTGCCAGCAGCGTAGCTGGGCAGGTAGGCGGTGAGCAGTTCTTC
.	TRBJ2-5	.	TRBV7-9	CASSSTLQNQETQYF	TGTGCCAGCAGCTCCACCCTACAGAACCAAGAGACCCAGTACTTC
few	TRBJ2-1	.	TRBV13	CVSSLDARNEQFF	TGTGTCAGCAGCTTAGACGCGCGGAATGAGCAGTTCTTC
few	TRBJ2-7	TRBD2	TRBV7-3	CASSLSPGEGTYEQYF	TGTGCCAGCAGCTTAAGTCCTGGGGAGGGAACCTACGAGCAGTACTTC
.	TRBJ1-2	.	TRBV6-5	CASRKITGTGNYGYTF	TGTGCCAGCAGGAAAATCACCGGGACCGGCAACTATGGCTACACCTTC
.	TRBJ2-4	.	TRBV5-1	CASSLAIAKNIQYF	TGCGCCAGCAGCTTGGCTATAGCCAAAAACATTCAGTACTTC
few	TRBJ1-2	TRBD1	TRBV20-1	CSASNRGYGYTF	TGCAGTGCTAGTAACAGGGGCTATGGCTACACCTTC
.	TRBJ2-1	TRBD1	TRBV19	CASSTGTGGFEQFF	TGTGCCAGTAGTACAGGGACAGGGGGCTTTGAGCAGTTCTTC
.	TRBJ1-2	.	TRBV12-3/TRBV12-4	CASSLARLSGYGYTF	TGTGCCAGCAGTTTAGCGAGGCTCTCGGGCTATGGCTACACCTTC
once	TRBJ1-4	.	TRBV4-3	CASSQEGTGSEKLFF	TGCGCCAGCAGCCAAGAAGGGACTGGAAGTGAAAAACTGTTTTTT